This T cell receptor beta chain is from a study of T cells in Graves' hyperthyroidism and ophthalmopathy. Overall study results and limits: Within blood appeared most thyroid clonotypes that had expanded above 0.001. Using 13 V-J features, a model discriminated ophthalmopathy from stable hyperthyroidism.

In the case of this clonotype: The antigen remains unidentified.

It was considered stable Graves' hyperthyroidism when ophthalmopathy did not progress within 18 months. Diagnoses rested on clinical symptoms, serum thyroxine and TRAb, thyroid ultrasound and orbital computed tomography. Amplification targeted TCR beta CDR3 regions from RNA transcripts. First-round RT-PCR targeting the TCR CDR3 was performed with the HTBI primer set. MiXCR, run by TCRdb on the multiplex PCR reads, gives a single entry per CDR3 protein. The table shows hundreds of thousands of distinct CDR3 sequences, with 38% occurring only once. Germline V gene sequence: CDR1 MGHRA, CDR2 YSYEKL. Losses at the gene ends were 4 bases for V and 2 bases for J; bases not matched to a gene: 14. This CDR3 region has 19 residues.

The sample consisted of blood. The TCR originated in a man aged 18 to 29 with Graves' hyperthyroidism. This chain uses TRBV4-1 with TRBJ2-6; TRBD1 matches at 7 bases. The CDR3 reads CASSLLTPGQRTGANVLTF. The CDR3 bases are TGCGCCAGCAGCCTCCTCACCCCGGGACAGAGGACTGGGGCCAACGTCCTGACTTTC.